This T cell receptor (beta chain) was observed in a study of T cell responses to AZD1222 COVID-19 vaccine. CDR1 and CDR2 (germline): LNHNV, YYDKDF (reference sequence). The CDR3 spans 15 residues. V lost 1 base, J lost 10 bases, and 7 bases stayed unmatched. Profiled with immunoSEQ multiplex PCR; TCRdb holds only in-frame clones, not every one. The data contain 140,000 to 150,000 clones, approximately 85% of them singletons. This rearrangement joins TRBV15 to TRBJ1-6; TRBD1 agrees at 7 bases. This receptor was taken from an adult in good health. The sequencing used peripheral blood, collected on day 0 of MenACWY control vaccination. The CDR3 DNA follows: TGTGCCACCAGCAGAGGGGACACAGGGGCCTCACCCCTCCACTTT. Translated: CATSRGDTGASPLHF.